This TCR beta chain was profiled in a study of blood T cell repertoires in COVID-19. About the research overall: Material from acute and convalescent COVID-19 was sourced from the United States, Italy and Spain.

The CDR3 has 15 residues. The V gene's germline CDR1 is SGHTA and CDR2 FQGNSA. V shed 5 bases and J shed 1 base, with 14 bases lying between them. Produced via immunoSEQ multiplex PCR; TCRdb's table is partial and in-frame only. The sample has 160,000 or so clones, more than 80% seen once; the top ten hold about 16%. The sequence came from a woman aged 40-49 years with acute or convalescent COVID-19. V usage is TRBV7-2 and J usage is TRBJ1-1; no clear D. Sample: peripheral blood. The CDR3 sequence is CASSMAGGSNTEAFF. The CDR3, as DNA: TGTGCCAGCAGCATGGCTGGAGGTTCGAACACTGAAGCTTTCTTT.